The 30 T cell receptor beta chains given below trace back to one sample, sequenced in a study of T cells of healthy individuals. Each CDR3 protein gets one entry after TCRdb re-called the 5' RACE reads with MiXCR. The sample holds more than 85,000 distinct CDR3 sequences, around 17% seen once. The source is a human donor in good health.

The chain carries TRBV5-5 and TRBJ2-3; TRBD2 might be the D (7 bases). V lost 2 bases, J lost 3 bases, and 13 bases lay in between. CDR3 length: 15 residues. Germline V gene lookup returns CDR1 SGHKS and CDR2 YYEKEE (reference sequence). CDR3 sequence: CASSFPRGGTDTQYF. CDR3 sequence (DNA): TGTGCCAGCAGCTTTCCCAGGGGAGGGACAGATACGCAGTATTTT.

This clonotype was detected only a few times. The chain is built from TRBV20-1 and TRBJ2-3; 8 nucleotides agree with TRBD2. The CDR3 is made up of 14 amino acids. V was pared by 0 bases and J by 5 bases, with 4 bases of the junction left unmatched. CDR1 is DFQATT and CDR2 is SNEGSKA in the germline V gene (reference sequence). CDR3 DNA: TGCAGTGCTAGAGATACTAGCGGAAGAGATACGCAGTATTTT. Translation: CSARDTSGRDTQYF.

This clonotype was detected only a few times. The V gene is TRBV20-1, the J gene TRBJ2-3; tentatively, D is TRBD1 (6 bases). The CDR3 is 12 amino acids. Germline V gene lookup returns CDR1 DFQATT and CDR2 SNEGSKA (reference sequence). Trimming stripped 3 bases from V and 4 bases from J, with 8 bases between. CDR3 amino acids: CSARQGSDTQYF. The CDR3 nucleotides are TGCAGTGCTAGGCAGGGGTCAGATACGCAGTATTTT.

As DNA, the CDR3 is TGTGCCAGCTCACCTATGGCCCCCCCAGGACCCCAGCATTTT. Its translation is CASSPMAPPGPQHF. The chain uses TRBV18 and TRBJ1-5; no clear D gene. Germline V lookup: CDR1 KGHSH, CDR2 LQKENI. Trimming removed 3 bases at V and 10 bases at J, with 16 bases between. This CDR3 comprises 14 residues.

The chain links TRBV6-1 to TRBJ2-7; perhaps TRBD2 as D (6 bases). The CDR3 sequence is 13 residues long. Germline-derived CDR1 and CDR2 are MNHNS and SASEGT. V gave up 7 bases and J gave up 7 bases, with 17 bases separating them. CDR3 sequence (DNA): TGTGCCAGCAACATTAAATGGGGGGTGGAGCAGTACTTC. Protein: CASNIKWGVEQYF.

The chain has TRBV7-6 and TRBJ1-6; D ambiguous. The CDR3 has 14 amino acids. V shed 5 bases and J shed 7 bases, with 12 bases lying between them. Germline V lookup: CDR1 SGHVS, CDR2 FNYEAQ. CDR3 in amino acids: CASSRRAQNSPLHF. DNA of the CDR3: TGTGCCAGCAGCCGCCGGGCCCAGAATTCACCCCTCCACTTT. The full variable domain, in which reference TRBV7-6 and TRBJ1-6 provide the parts outside the CDR3, is GAGVSQSPRYKVTKRGQDVALRCDPISGHVSLYWYRQALGQGPEFLTYFNYEAQQDKSGLPNDRFSAERPEGSISTLTIQRTEQRDSAMYRCASSRRAQNSPLHFGNGTRLTVT.

The chain employs TRBV6-4 and TRBJ2-2, with 8 bases matching TRBD2. Germline values: CDR1 MRHNA, CDR2 SNTAGT. The ends lost 6 bases at V and 4 bases at J; junction bases unmatched: 10. The CDR3 runs to 16 residues. CDR3 amino acids: CASSELAGSSTGELFF. DNA of the CDR3: TGTGCCAGCAGCGAGTTAGCGGGATCCTCCACCGGGGAGCTGTTTTTT.

This clonotype was counted only a few times. The J gene is TRBJ2-3, the V gene TRBV20-1, with D perhaps assigned TRBD1 or TRBD2 (5 bases each). Germline V gene data show CDR1 as DFQATT and CDR2 as SNEGSKA (reference sequence). The CDR3 is made up of 12 amino acids. CDR3 in DNA: TGCAGGGTGGGGGTACGGACAGATACGCAGTATTTT. It translates to CRVGVRTDTQYF.

The chain couples TRBV5-6 to TRBJ1-5; a possible D gene is TRBD1 (5 bases). There are 14 residues in the CDR3. Germline V gene sequence: CDR1 SGHDT, CDR2 YYEEEE. The germline V and J ends were trimmed by 4 bases and 4 bases, with 12 bases remaining between them. This CDR3 reads CASSRWGGNQPQHF. DNA of the CDR3: TGTGCCAGCAGCAGGTGGGGGGGAAATCAGCCCCAGCATTTT.

This clonotype was seen a handful of times. The chain recombines TRBV20-1 with TRBJ1-1; D unresolved. The V gene's germline CDR1 is DFQATT and CDR2 SNEGSKA (reference sequence). V gave up 8 bases and J gave up 4 bases, with 11 bases separating them. The CDR3 spans 11 residues. The CDR3: CSPIYVTEAFF. DNA of the CDR3: TGCAGTCCAATCTATGTCACTGAAGCTTTCTTT.

This clonotype has at least ten counts. The chain employs TRBV20-1 and TRBJ2-5; perhaps TRBD2 as D (5 bases). The germline V gene has CDR1 DFQATT and CDR2 SNEGSKA (reference sequence). V lost 1 base to trimming and J lost 5 bases, with 14 bases between them. The CDR3 loop spans 14 amino acids. The CDR3 reads CSARGHPTGETQYF. The CDR3 nucleotides are TGCAGTGCTAGAGGCCATCCGACGGGGGAGACCCAGTACTTC.

This clonotype turned up a few times. V is TRBV4-1 and J is TRBJ2-7, with TRBD1 identical over 9 bases. This CDR3 has 16 residues. Germline V gene sequence: CDR1 MGHRA, CDR2 YSYEKL. With 1 base clipped from V and 4 bases from J, the junction kept 8 bases outside the gene matches. The CDR3 DNA reads as TGCGCCAGCAGCCAAGGAGCTGGACAGGGGCTTTACGAGCAGTACTTC. This encodes CASSQGAGQGLYEQYF.

The gene calls are TRBV2 and TRBJ1-5; D is perhaps TRBD1 (6 bases). CDR1 is SNHLY, CDR2 FYNNEI, per germline. The CDR3 consists of 14 residues. V lost 6 bases, J lost 3 bases, and 12 bases lay in between. In nucleotides, the CDR3 is TGTGCCAGCAGACAGGGCCAGCCCAATCAGCCCCAGCATTTT. This codes for CASRQGQPNQPQHF. The whole variable domain, filled in from reference TRBV2 and TRBJ1-5, reads EPEVTQTPSHQVTQMGQEVILRCVPISNHLYFYWYRQILGQKVEFLVSFYNNEISEKSEIFDDQFSVERPDGSNFTLKIRSTKLEDSAMYFCASRQGQPNQPQHFGDGTRLSIL.

The chain is built from TRBV7-2 and TRBJ2-5; D not certain. This CDR3 is built from 12 residues. Germline assignment: CDR1 SGHTA and CDR2 FQGNSA. V was clipped by 2 bases and J by 5 bases, with 6 bases between them. The CDR3 sequence is CASSLIRETQYF. CDR3 DNA sequence: TGTGCCAGCAGCTTAATCCGGGAGACCCAGTACTTC.

Ten or more counts support this clonotype. The rearrangement uses TRBV12-3 or TRBV12-4 and TRBJ2-5, with a possible D match to TRBD2 (5 bases). V dropped 5 bases and J dropped 5 bases, with 18 bases sitting between them. The CDR3 is 15 residues long. The CDR3 protein is CASSPPPRRGETQYF. CDR3 bases: TGTGCCAGCAGTCCACCGCCAAGACGCGGGGAGACCCAGTACTTC.

V gene TRBV9 combines with J gene TRBJ1-1; unclear D gene. The CDR3 is made up of 12 amino acids. V was clipped by 3 bases and J by 7 bases, with 10 bases between them. Germline values: CDR1 SGDLS, CDR2 YYNGEE. This CDR3 reads CASSAFPDEAFF. The CDR3 DNA reads TGTGCCAGCAGCGCGTTTCCCGATGAAGCTTTCTTT.

This clonotype turned up a few times. The chain combines TRBV7-9 with TRBJ2-5, with 7 bases fitting TRBD1. Per the germline V gene, CDR1 is SEHNR and CDR2 is FQNEAQ (reference sequence). This CDR3 is 12 amino acids long. The junction had 2 bases not matched to a gene; V was cut back by 5 bases and J by 5 bases. CDR3 DNA: TGTGCCAGCAGCCGACAGGGCGAGACCCAGTACTTC. Its protein product is CASSRQGETQYF.

This clonotype came up a few times. J is TRBJ2-1 and V is TRBV20-1, with D unclear. The germline V gene encodes CDR1 DFQATT and CDR2 SNEGSKA (reference sequence). The CDR3 has 16 residues. The germline V and J ends were trimmed by 2 bases and 6 bases, with 20 bases remaining between them. The CDR3 DNA reads TGCAGTGCTAGAACCCCTCAGGCAGGTACCCCCAATGAGCAGTTCTTC. Its protein is CSARTPQAGTPNEQFF.

The V call is TRBV4-1, the J call TRBJ2-3; D possibly matches TRBD1 or TRBD2 (6 bases each). The germline CDR1 and CDR2 sequences are MGHRA and YSYEKL. The germline V and J ends were trimmed by 1 base and 0 bases, with 14 bases remaining between them. The CDR3 has 17 amino acids. CDR3 bases: TGCGCCAGCAGCCAAGGCTCGGGGGCGCTAAGCACAGATACGCAGTATTTT. The encoded protein is CASSQGSGALSTDTQYF.

CDR3 sequence: CASSNGQRRSNEQFF. The CDR3 DNA is TGTGCCAGCAGCAATGGACAGAGGAGGTCGAATGAGCAGTTCTTC. The V and J genes are TRBV5-8 and TRBJ2-1; a possible D gene is TRBD1 (6 bases). Trimming removed 4 bases at V and 7 bases at J, with 18 bases between. The CDR3 loop spans 15 amino acids. Per germline, CDR1 SGHTS and CDR2 YDEGEE.

V is TRBV10-3 and J is TRBJ2-1; 10 nucleotides align to TRBD1. This CDR3 is built from 16 residues. Per germline, CDR1 ENHRY and CDR2 SYGVKD. Trimming removed 4 bases from V and 3 bases from J; junction bases left unmatched: 6. The CDR3 DNA follows: TGTGCCATCAGTGCTATGGGACAGGGGTACTACAATGAGCAGTTCTTC. Encoded protein: CAISAMGQGYYNEQFF.

This clonotype was detected a few times. The CDR3: CATSDLDTRGPGEETQYF. The CDR3 nucleotides read TGTGCCACCAGTGATTTGGACACCAGGGGCCCCGGGGAGGAGACCCAGTACTTC. This chain joins TRBV24-1 and TRBJ2-5; weak D call: TRBD1 (6 bases). The CDR3 runs 18 residues. Trimming left V 0 bases short and J 5 bases short, with 21 bases between. The V gene's germline CDR1 is KGHDR and CDR2 SFDVKD.

In this sample, this clonotype turned up a few times. This chain links TRBV7-9 with TRBJ2-1; TRBD1 aligns across 8 bases. This CDR3 spans 16 amino acids. Looked up from germline, CDR1 is SEHNR and CDR2 is FQNEAQ (reference sequence). V trimming: 3 bases; J trimming: 0 bases; junction bases outside the gene matches: 4. CDR3 sequence reads: CASSFPGQASYNEQFF. CDR3 nucleotides: TGTGCCAGCAGCTTTCCGGGACAGGCCTCCTACAATGAGCAGTTCTTC.

The chain carries TRBV7-2 and TRBJ1-1, with 7 bases that match TRBD1. This CDR3 region has 14 residues. The J segment lost 2 bases and the V segment lost 1 base, leaving 1 base of the junction unmatched. The V gene's germline CDR1 is SGHTA and CDR2 FQGNSA. This chain's CDR3 is CASSLEGANTEAFF. DNA for the CDR3: TGTGCCAGCAGCTTAGAGGGGGCAAACACTGAAGCTTTCTTT. Complete variable domain (other parts from reference TRBV7-2 and TRBJ1-1): GAGVSQSPSNKVTEKGKDVELRCDPISGHTALYWYRQSLGQGLEFLIYFQGNSAPDKSGLPSDRFSAERTGGSVSTLTIQRTQQEDSAVYLCASSLEGANTEAFFGQGTRLTVV.

This chain joins TRBV9 and TRBJ2-1; 8 nucleotides align to TRBD1. Germline CDR1 and CDR2: SGDLS and YYNGEE. This CDR3 has 15 amino acids. V dropped 0 bases and J dropped 8; count of bases not matched to a gene: 7. For the CDR3, the DNA is TGTGCCAGCAGCGTAGTTTCCCAGGGGGCGGATGAGCAGTTCTTC. Its protein product is CASSVVSQGADEQFF.

The chain couples TRBV20-1 to TRBJ1-2; TRBD1 agrees at 7 bases. This CDR3 has 15 amino acids. Germline loops: CDR1 DFQATT, CDR2 SNEGSKA (reference sequence). Here the CDR3 DNA reads TGCAGAGGAACCGAACAGGGGATAGACATAGAAGGCTACACCTTC. Amino acid sequence: CRGTEQGIDIEGYTF.

The table lists this clonotype with a few counts. This chain links TRBV7-2 with TRBJ1-1; D not resolved. V lost 1 base, J lost 1 base, and 10 bases lay in between. Germline CDR1 and CDR2: SGHTA and FQGNSA. The CDR3 runs 15 residues. The CDR3 DNA follows: TGTGCCAGCAGCTTAGAGGCTGGCAAGAACACTGAAGCTTTCTTT. Its translation is CASSLEAGKNTEAFF.

This chain connects TRBV25-1 to TRBJ1-2; D uncertain. Germline CDR1 and CDR2: MGHDK and SYGVNS. V lost 3 bases to trimming and J lost 4 bases, with 3 bases between them. This CDR3 region has 11 residues. DNA for the CDR3: TGTGCCAGCAGTGAGAGCTATGGCTACACCTTC. Encoded protein: CASSESYGYTF.

This clonotype was recorded a few times. The chain uses TRBV4-2 and TRBJ2-1, with 10 bases lining up with TRBD2. Germline assignment: CDR1 LGHNA and CDR2 YNFKEQ. This CDR3 region has 15 residues. Losses at the gene ends were 3 bases for V and 12 bases for J; bases not matched to a gene: 11. CDR3 region: CASSQASGGALPQFF. CDR3 DNA sequence: TGTGCCAGCAGCCAGGCAAGCGGGGGGGCCCTTCCGCAGTTCTTC.

The rearrangement joins TRBV5-1 to TRBJ2-5, with 8 bases fitting TRBD2. The germline gives CDR1 SGHRS, CDR2 YFSETQ. The V gene end was trimmed by 6 bases and the J gene end by 1 base; junction bases not matched to a gene: 5. CDR3 length: 14 residues. CDR3 DNA sequence: TGCGCCAGCATGCGTCTAGCGGGCCAAGAGACCCAGTACTTC. It encodes CASMRLAGQETQYF. The full variable domain, completed using reference TRBV5-1 and TRBJ2-5, is KAGVTQTPRYLIKTRGQQVTLSCSPISGHRSVSWYQQTPGQGLQFLFEYFSETQRNKGNFPGRFSGRQFSNSRSEMNVSTLELGDSALYLCASMRLAGQETQYFGPGTRLLVL.